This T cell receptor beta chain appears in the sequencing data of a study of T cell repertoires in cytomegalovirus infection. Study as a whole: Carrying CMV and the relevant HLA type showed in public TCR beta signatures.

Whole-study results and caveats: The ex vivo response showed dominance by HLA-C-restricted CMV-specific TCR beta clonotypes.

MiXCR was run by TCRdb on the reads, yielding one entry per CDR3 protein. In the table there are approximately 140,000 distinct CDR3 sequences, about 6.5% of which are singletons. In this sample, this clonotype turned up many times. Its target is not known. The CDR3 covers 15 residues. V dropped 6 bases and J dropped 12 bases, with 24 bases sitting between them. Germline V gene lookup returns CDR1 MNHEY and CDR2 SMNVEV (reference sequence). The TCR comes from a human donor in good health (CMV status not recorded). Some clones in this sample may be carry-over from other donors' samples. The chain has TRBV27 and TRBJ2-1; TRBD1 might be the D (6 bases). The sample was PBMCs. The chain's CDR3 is CASRKDRTSLQRQFF. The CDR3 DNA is TGTGCCAGCAGAAAAGACAGGACCTCCCTCCAGAGGCAGTTCTTC.